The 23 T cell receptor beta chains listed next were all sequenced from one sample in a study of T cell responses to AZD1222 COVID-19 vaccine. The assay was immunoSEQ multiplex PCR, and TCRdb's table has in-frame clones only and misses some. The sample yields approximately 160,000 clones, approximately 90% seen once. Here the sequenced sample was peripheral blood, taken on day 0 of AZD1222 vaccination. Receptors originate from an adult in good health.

The DNA of the CDR3 is TGTGCCAGCAGCCCAGGGACCGACCGCTACGAGCAGTACTTC. This encodes CASSPGTDRYEQYF. V gene TRBV9 combines with J gene TRBJ2-7; D tentatively reads TRBD1 or TRBD2 (5 bases each). Germline values: CDR1 SGDLS, CDR2 YYNGEE. The CDR3 length is 14 residues. Trimming took off 4 bases at V and 3 bases at J, with 14 bases between the two ends.

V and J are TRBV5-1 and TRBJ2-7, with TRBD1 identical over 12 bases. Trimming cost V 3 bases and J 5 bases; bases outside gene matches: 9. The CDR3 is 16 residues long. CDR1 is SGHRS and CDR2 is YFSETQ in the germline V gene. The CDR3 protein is CASSWGGGQGAHEQYF. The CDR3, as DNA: TGCGCCAGCAGCTGGGGTGGGGGACAGGGGGCCCACGAGCAGTACTTC.

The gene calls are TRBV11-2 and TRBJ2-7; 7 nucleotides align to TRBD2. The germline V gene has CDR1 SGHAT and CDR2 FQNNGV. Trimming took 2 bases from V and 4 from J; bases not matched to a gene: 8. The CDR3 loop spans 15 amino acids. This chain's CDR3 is CASSLYPAGPYEQYF. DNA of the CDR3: TGTGCCAGCAGCTTATATCCAGCGGGACCTTACGAGCAGTACTTC.

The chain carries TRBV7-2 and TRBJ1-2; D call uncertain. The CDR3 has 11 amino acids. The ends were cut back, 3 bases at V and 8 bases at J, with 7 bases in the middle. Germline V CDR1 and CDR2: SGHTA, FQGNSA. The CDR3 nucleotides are TGTGCCAGCAGCTTCAGACGGGGCTACACCTTC. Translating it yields CASSFRRGYTF.

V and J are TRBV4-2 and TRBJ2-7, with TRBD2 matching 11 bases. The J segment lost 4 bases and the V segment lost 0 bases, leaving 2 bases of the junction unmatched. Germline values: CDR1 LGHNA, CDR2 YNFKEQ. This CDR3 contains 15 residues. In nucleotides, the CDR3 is TGTGCCAGCAGCCAAGACCTAGCGGGAGGATACGAGCAGTACTTC. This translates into CASSQDLAGGYEQYF.

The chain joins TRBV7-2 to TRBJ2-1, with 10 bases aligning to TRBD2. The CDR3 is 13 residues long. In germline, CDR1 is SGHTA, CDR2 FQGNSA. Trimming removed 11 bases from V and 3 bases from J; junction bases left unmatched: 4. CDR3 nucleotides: TGTGCCTCCCAGCGGGAGGGCTACAATGAGCAGTTCTTC. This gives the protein CASQREGYNEQFF.

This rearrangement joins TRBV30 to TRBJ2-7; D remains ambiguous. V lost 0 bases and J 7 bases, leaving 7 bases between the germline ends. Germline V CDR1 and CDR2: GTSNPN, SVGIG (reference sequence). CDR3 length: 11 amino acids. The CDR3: CAWSVQREQYF. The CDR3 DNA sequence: TGTGCCTGGAGTGTACAGAGGGAGCAGTACTTC.

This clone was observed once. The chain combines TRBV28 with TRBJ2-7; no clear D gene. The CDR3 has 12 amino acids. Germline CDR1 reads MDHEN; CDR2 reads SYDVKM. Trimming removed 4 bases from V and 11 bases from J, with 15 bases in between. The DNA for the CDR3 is TGTGCCAGCAGTTCCCTGTCAACCGGAAAGTACTTC. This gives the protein CASSSLSTGKYF.

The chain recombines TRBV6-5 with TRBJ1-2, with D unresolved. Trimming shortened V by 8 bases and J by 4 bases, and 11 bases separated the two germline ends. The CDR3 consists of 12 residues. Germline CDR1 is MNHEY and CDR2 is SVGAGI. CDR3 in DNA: TGTGCCAGCGCCGTCGGCTTCTATGGCTACACCTTC. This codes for CASAVGFYGYTF.

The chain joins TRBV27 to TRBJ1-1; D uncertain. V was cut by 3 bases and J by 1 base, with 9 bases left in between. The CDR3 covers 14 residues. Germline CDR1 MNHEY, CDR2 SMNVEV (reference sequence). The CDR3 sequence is CASSFGRTNTEAFF. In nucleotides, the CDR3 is TGTGCCAGCAGTTTTGGACGGACGAACACTGAAGCTTTCTTT.

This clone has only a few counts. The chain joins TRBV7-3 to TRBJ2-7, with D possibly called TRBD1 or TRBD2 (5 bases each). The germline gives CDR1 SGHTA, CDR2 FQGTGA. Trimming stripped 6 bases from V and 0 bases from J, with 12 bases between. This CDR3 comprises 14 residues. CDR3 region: CASSRDVGSYEQYF. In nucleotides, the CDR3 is TGTGCCAGCAGTCGGGACGTCGGCTCCTACGAGCAGTACTTC.

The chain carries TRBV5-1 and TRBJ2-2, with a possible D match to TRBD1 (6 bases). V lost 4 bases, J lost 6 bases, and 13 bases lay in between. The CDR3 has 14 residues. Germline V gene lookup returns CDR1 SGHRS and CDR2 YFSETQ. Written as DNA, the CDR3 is TGCGCCAGCAGCGGGGGCCTGGGCCCCGGGGAGCTGTTTTTT. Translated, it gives CASSGGLGPGELFF.

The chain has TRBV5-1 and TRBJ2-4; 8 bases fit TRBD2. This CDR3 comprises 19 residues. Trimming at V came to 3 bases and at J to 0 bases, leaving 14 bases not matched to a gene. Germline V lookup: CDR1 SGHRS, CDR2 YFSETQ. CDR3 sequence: CASSSAGLAKGVAKNIQYF. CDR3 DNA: TGCGCCAGCAGCTCCGCAGGACTAGCCAAGGGGGTAGCCAAAAACATTCAGTACTTC.

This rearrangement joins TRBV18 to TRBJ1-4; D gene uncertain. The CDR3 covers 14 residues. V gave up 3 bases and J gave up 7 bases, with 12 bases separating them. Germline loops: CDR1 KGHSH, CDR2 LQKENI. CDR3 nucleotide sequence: TGTGCCAGCTCACCCCCTACGTCTGCTGAAAAACTGTTTTTT. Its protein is CASSPPTSAEKLFF.

As DNA, the CDR3 is TGTGCCAGCAGGTCTAGCGGGTACCAAGAGACCCAGTACTTC. The encoded protein is CASRSSGYQETQYF. The genes are TRBV6-5 and TRBJ2-5, with 8 positions matching TRBD2. This CDR3 has 14 amino acids. V shed 6 bases, J shed 0 bases, and the junction held 3 bases outside the gene matches. Germline V gene data show CDR1 as MNHEY and CDR2 as SVGAGI.

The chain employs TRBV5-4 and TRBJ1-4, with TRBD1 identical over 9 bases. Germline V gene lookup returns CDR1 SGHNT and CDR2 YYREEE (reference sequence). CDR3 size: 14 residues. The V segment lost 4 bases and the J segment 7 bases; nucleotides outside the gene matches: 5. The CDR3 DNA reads TGTGCCAGCAGCCAGGACAGGGGAAGTGAAAAACTGTTTTTT. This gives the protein CASSQDRGSEKLFF.

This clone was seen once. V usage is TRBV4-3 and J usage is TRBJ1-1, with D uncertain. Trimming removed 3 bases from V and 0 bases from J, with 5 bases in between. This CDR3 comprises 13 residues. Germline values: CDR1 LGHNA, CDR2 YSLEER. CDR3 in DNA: TGCGCCAGCAGCCACGGCGTGAACACTGAAGCTTTCTTT. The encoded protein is CASSHGVNTEAFF.

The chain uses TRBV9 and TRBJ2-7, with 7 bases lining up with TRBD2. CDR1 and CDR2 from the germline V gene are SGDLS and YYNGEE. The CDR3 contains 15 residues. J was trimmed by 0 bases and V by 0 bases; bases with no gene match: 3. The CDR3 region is CASSVEGGGSYEQYF. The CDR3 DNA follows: TGTGCCAGCAGCGTAGAGGGCGGGGGCTCCTACGAGCAGTACTTC.

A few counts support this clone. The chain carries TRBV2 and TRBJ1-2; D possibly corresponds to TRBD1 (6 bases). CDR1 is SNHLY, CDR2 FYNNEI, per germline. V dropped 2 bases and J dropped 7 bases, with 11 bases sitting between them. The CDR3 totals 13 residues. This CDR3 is CASSETGYRGYTF. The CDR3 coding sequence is TGTGCCAGCAGTGAAACAGGGTACCGTGGCTACACCTTC. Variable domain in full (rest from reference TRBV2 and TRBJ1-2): EPEVTQTPSHQVTQMGQEVILRCVPISNHLYFYWYRQILGQKVEFLVSFYNNEISEKSEIFDDQFSVERPDGSNFTLKIRSTKLEDSAMYFCASSETGYRGYTFGSGTRLTVV.

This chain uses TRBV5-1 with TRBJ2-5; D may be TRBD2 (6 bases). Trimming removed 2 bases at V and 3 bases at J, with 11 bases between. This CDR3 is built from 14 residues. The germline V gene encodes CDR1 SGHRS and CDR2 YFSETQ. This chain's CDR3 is CASSFSGKKETQYF. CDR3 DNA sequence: TGCGCCAGCAGCTTTAGCGGAAAAAAAGAGACCCAGTACTTC.

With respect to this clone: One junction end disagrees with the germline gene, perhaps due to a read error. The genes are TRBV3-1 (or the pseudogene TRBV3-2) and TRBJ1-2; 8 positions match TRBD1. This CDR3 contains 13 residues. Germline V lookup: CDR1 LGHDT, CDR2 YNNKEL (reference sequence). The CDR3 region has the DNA TGTGCCAGCAGTCAAGGACAGGGCGGTGGCTACACCTTC. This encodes CASSQGQGGGYTF.

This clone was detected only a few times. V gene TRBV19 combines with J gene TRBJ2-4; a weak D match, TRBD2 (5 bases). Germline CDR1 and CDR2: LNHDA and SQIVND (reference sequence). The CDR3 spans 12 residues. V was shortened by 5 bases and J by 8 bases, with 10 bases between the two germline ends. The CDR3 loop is CASSFGLDIQYF. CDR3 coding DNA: TGTGCCAGTAGTTTCGGACTCGACATTCAGTACTTC.

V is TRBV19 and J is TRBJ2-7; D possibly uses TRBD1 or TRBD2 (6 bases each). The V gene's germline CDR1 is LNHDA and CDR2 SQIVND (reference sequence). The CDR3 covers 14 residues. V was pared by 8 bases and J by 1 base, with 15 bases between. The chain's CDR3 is CASRGTGRSYEQYF. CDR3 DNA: TGTGCCAGTCGGGGTACAGGGAGGTCCTACGAGCAGTACTTC. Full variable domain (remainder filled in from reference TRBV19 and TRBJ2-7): DGGITQSPKYLFRKEGQNVTLSCEQNLNHDAMYWYRQDPGQGLRLIYYSQIVNDFQKGDIAEGYSVSREKKESFPLTVTSAQKNPTAFYLCASRGTGRSYEQYFGPGTRLTVT.